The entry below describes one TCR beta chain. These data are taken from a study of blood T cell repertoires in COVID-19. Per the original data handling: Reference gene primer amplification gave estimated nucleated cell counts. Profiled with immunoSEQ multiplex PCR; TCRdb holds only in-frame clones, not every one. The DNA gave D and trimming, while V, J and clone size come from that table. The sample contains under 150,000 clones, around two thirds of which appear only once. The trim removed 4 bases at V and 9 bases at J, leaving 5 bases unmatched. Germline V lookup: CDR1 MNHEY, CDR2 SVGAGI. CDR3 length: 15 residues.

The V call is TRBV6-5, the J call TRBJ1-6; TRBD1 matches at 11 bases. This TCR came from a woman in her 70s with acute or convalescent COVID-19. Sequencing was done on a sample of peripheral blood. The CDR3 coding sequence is TGTGCCAGCAGTTCTCGGACAGGGGGCGCTTCACCCCTCCACTTT. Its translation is CASSSRTGGASPLHF.